One sample yielded the 19 T cell receptor beta chains listed below, sequenced in a study of identifying expanded T cells in peripheral blood. Method: immunoSEQ multiplex PCR; TCRdb's copy keeps in-frame clones and lacks some. The table includes about 50,000 clones, over 75% detected once. The sequenced material came from blood. These TCRs come from a person aged 18 to 70 in good health.

The chain has TRBV5-1 and TRBJ2-1, with D perhaps TRBD2 (5 bases). CDR1 is SGHRS, CDR2 YFSETQ, per germline. V was pared by 2 bases and J by 3 bases, with 6 bases between. The CDR3 runs to 13 residues. CDR3 region: CASSFRDYNEQFF. As DNA, the CDR3 is TGCGCCAGCAGCTTCCGGGACTACAATGAGCAGTTCTTC.

The gene calls are TRBV14 and TRBJ2-5; 7 bases are shared with TRBD1. CDR3 length: 14 amino acids. Germline CDR1 is SGHDN and CDR2 is FVKESK. V was clipped by 5 bases and J by 5 bases; unmatched bases: 8. The CDR3 is CASSKNRGGETQYF. In DNA, the CDR3 is TGTGCCAGCAGCAAAAACAGGGGCGGGGAGACCCAGTACTTC. Supplemented by reference TRBV14 and TRBJ2-5, the full variable domain reads EAGVTQFPSHSVIEKGQTVTLRCDPISGHDNLYWYRRVMGKEIKFLLHFVKESKQDESGMPNNRFLAERTGGTYSTLKVQPAELEDSGVYFCASSKNRGGETQYFGPGTRLLVL.

The chain couples TRBV5-6 to TRBJ2-5; D is possibly TRBD1 (5 bases). V was pared by 6 bases and J by 1 base, with 16 bases between. CDR1 and CDR2 from the germline V gene are SGHDT and YYEEEE. CDR3 size: 15 residues. The CDR3 here is CASKDSTVPQETQYF. CDR3 DNA sequence: TGTGCCAGCAAGGATTCGACAGTCCCCCAAGAGACCCAGTACTTC.

This clone came up once. The rearrangement links TRBV5-1 to TRBJ2-2; D might be TRBD2 (5 bases). CDR3 length: 15 residues. V was cut by 3 bases and J by 1 base, with 10 bases left in between. The germline V gene has CDR1 SGHRS and CDR2 YFSETQ. The CDR3 spells CASSSAGVNTGELFF. The DNA of the CDR3 is TGCGCCAGCAGCTCAGCCGGGGTGAACACCGGGGAGCTGTTTTTT.

The chain links TRBV10-3 to TRBJ2-1, with TRBD2 as a possible D gene (7 bases). The V end was cut by 10 bases, the J end by 7 bases, with 14 bases between. The length of the CDR3 is 12 residues. Germline CDR1 is ENHRY and CDR2 is SYGVKD. The CDR3 DNA is TGTGCCACCGAGGGGGGGGGAAATGAGCAGTTCTTC. Amino acids: CATEGGGNEQFF.

The V and J genes are TRBV4-2 and TRBJ1-1; D possibly corresponds to TRBD1 (6 bases). Trimming stripped 1 base from V and 0 bases from J, with 18 bases between. The CDR3 contains 18 residues. The V gene's germline CDR1 is LGHNA and CDR2 YNFKEQ. The CDR3 DNA is TGTGCCAGCAGCCAAGGATCGCGGGCAGGGGCGATGAACACTGAAGCTTTCTTT. Translating it yields CASSQGSRAGAMNTEAFF.

The chain couples TRBV27 to TRBJ1-2; TRBD1 might be the D (6 bases). V was pared by 5 bases and J by 6 bases, with 19 bases between. This CDR3 spans 15 amino acids. Germline V CDR1 and CDR2: MNHEY, SMNVEV (reference sequence). The CDR3 region is CASSRGGGRFNGYTF. The CDR3 DNA reads TGTGCCAGCAGTAGAGGCGGGGGGCGGTTTAATGGCTACACCTTC.

V is TRBV6-1 and J is TRBJ2-3; 12 bases match TRBD1. CDR1 and CDR2 (germline): MNHNS, SASEGT. The CDR3 is made up of 15 amino acids. With 2 bases clipped from V and 7 bases from J, the junction kept 4 bases outside the gene matches. CDR3 DNA sequence: TGTGCCAGCAGTGAACCGGGACAGGGGGCAAATACGCAGTATTTT. Translated: CASSEPGQGANTQYF.

The table lists this clone with a few counts. The chain is built from TRBV6-5 and TRBJ1-5; tentative D call: TRBD1 (5 bases). Trimming removed 6 bases at V and 5 bases at J, with 11 bases between. The CDR3 length is 13 residues. Looked up from germline, CDR1 is MNHEY and CDR2 is SVGAGI. The CDR3 bases are TGTGCCAGCAGCTTTGGGACCCATCAGCCCCAGCATTTT. Translating gives CASSFGTHQPQHF.

This clone has just one count. The chain carries TRBV5-5 and TRBJ2-6; D is unclear. Trimming removed 4 bases from V and 0 bases from J, with 8 bases in between. Germline V CDR1 and CDR2: SGHKS, YYEKEE (reference sequence). This CDR3 has 15 amino acids. The CDR3 DNA reads as TGTGCCAGCAGCGCAGTGACCTCTGGGGCCAACGTCCTGACTTTC. Protein product: CASSAVTSGANVLTF. Full variable domain (outside the CDR3, taken from reference TRBV5-5 and TRBJ2-6): DAGVTQSPTHLIKTRGQQVTLRCSPISGHKSVSWYQQVLGQGPQFIFQYYEKEERGRGNFPDRFSARQFPNYSSELNVNALLLGDSALYLCASSAVTSGANVLTFGAGSRLTVL.

This sequence joins TRBV19 and TRBJ2-5; 9 nucleotides align to TRBD1. The germline V gene encodes CDR1 LNHDA and CDR2 SQIVND (reference sequence). The CDR3 totals 14 residues. V shed 3 bases and J 5 bases; nucleotides not matched to a gene: 4. The CDR3 DNA reads TGTGCCAGTAGTATGGGACAGGGTTGGGAGACCCAGTACTTC. Residues: CASSMGQGWETQYF.

V and J are TRBV5-8 and TRBJ2-1; tentatively, D is TRBD1 (6 bases). Between the trimmed V and J ends, which lost 0 bases and 1 base, there was a span of 14 bases. The CDR3 contains 17 residues. The germline CDR1 and CDR2 sequences are SGHTS and YDEGEE. The CDR3 here is CASSLARTALSYNEQFF. The CDR3 DNA is TGTGCCAGCAGCTTGGCCCGGACAGCCCTATCCTACAATGAGCAGTTCTTC. Variable domain in full (rest from reference TRBV5-8 and TRBJ2-1): EAGVTQSPTHLIKTRGQQATLRCSPISGHTSVYWYQQALGLGLQFLLWYDEGEERNRGNFPPRFSGRQFPNYSSELNVNALELEDSALYLCASSLARTALSYNEQFFGPGTRLTVL.

This clone was seen just once. CDR3 in amino acids: CASSLIVGSNTGELFF. CDR3 sequence (DNA): TGCGCCAGCAGCTTGATCGTCGGGTCGAACACCGGGGAGCTGTTTTTT. J is TRBJ2-2 and V is TRBV5-1; D is undetermined. Germline V gene sequence: CDR1 SGHRS, CDR2 YFSETQ. The CDR3 has 16 amino acids. Trimming left V 1 base short and J 0 bases short, with 10 bases between.

The chain is built from TRBV30 and TRBJ1-6; D is unresolved. The CDR3 is 13 residues long. Germline CDR1 and CDR2: GTSNPN and SVGIG (reference sequence). V lost 0 bases and J lost 7, with 7 bases in between. The CDR3 loop reads CAWSVYENSPLHF. DNA for the CDR3: TGTGCCTGGAGTGTATATGAAAATTCACCCCTCCACTTT.

This chain joins TRBV11-2 and TRBJ1-6; D is perhaps TRBD1 (5 bases). The CDR3 covers 16 residues. Germline values: CDR1 SGHAT, CDR2 FQNNGV. V lost 5 bases to trimming and J lost 6 bases, with 17 bases between them. Here the CDR3 reads CASSPLQGKFNSPLHF. The CDR3 nucleotides are TGTGCCAGCAGCCCGCTCCAGGGAAAGTTTAATTCACCCCTCCACTTT.

This sequence joins TRBV19 and TRBJ2-4, with D perhaps assigned TRBD1 or TRBD2 (6 bases each). Trimming cost V 3 bases and J 0 bases, with 12 bases left between them. This CDR3 has 16 amino acids. Germline CDR1 is LNHDA and CDR2 is SQIVND (reference sequence). For the CDR3, the DNA is TGTGCCAGTAGTATCGTCGGGGGCCTAGCCAAAAACATTCAGTACTTC. Amino acid sequence: CASSIVGGLAKNIQYF.

V and J are TRBV5-1 and TRBJ2-1; TRBD1 is a possible D gene (6 bases). Germline V gene sequence: CDR1 SGHRS, CDR2 YFSETQ. V was clipped by 0 bases and J by 4 bases, with 8 bases between them. This CDR3 is built from 14 residues. The CDR3 sequence: CASSLEQGYNEQFF. DNA for the CDR3: TGCGCCAGCAGCTTGGAACAGGGATACAATGAGCAGTTCTTC.

The chain has TRBV28 and TRBJ2-5; the D gene is possibly TRBD1 (5 bases). V lost 2 bases and J 4 bases, leaving 14 bases between the germline ends. CDR1 MDHEN and CDR2 SYDVKM come from the germline V gene. This CDR3 is built from 15 residues. CDR3 loop: CASSLIGSRGETQYF. The CDR3 DNA reads TGTGCCAGCAGTTTAATAGGATCAAGGGGAGAGACCCAGTACTTC.

This chain joins TRBV5-1 and TRBJ1-1; perhaps TRBD1 as D (5 bases). The CDR3 is 15 residues long. Germline V gives CDR1 SGHRS, CDR2 YFSETQ. V lost 0 bases and J 0 bases, leaving 9 bases between the germline ends. For the CDR3, the DNA is TGCGCCAGCAGCTTGGCAGCAGGGATGAACACTGAAGCTTTCTTT. Translating it yields CASSLAAGMNTEAFF.